These 17 T cell receptor beta chains originate from one sample sequenced in a study of T cells in Graves' hyperthyroidism and ophthalmopathy. Template material for amplifying TCR beta CDR3 regions consisted of RNA transcripts. Initially, a first-round RT-PCR of the TCR CDR3 employed the HTBI primer set. TCRdb reprocessed the multiplex PCR reads via MiXCR and lists one record per CDR3 protein. The data show 380,000 or so distinct CDR3 sequences, about 13% seen once. Sequencing was carried out using blood. Receptors were obtained from a man aged 25-45 years with Graves' hyperthyroidism that later progressed to Graves' ophthalmopathy.

The chain uses TRBV11-1 and TRBJ2-1; unclear D gene. From germline, CDR1 is SGHAT and CDR2 FQDESV (reference sequence). The ends were cut back, 3 bases at V and 0 bases at J, with 6 bases in the middle. This CDR3 contains 14 residues. The CDR3 protein is CASSFSTSYNEQFF. CDR3 nucleotides: TGTGCCAGCAGCTTTTCTACCTCCTACAATGAGCAGTTCTTC.

This clonotype came up many times. The chain is built from TRBV7-9 and TRBJ2-1, with D uncertain. CDR1 is SEHNR, CDR2 FQNEAQ, per germline (reference sequence). With 2 bases removed from V and 1 base from J, the gap between germline ends came to 9 bases. The CDR3 extends over 15 amino acids. CDR3 loop: CASSLIRYSYNEQFF. The CDR3 DNA reads as TGTGCCAGCAGCTTAATTCGGTATTCCTACAATGAGCAGTTCTTC.

This clonotype occurred a few times. The chain joins TRBV11-3 to TRBJ2-7; D gene ambiguous. Trimming stripped 4 bases from V and 0 bases from J, with 10 bases between. This CDR3 is 14 amino acids long. CDR1 is SGHNT and CDR2 is YENEEA in the germline V gene. CDR3 residues: CASSSRQDSYEQYF. The CDR3 coding sequence is TGTGCCAGCAGCTCCCGGCAGGACTCCTACGAGCAGTACTTC.

A few counts support this clonotype. The chain has TRBV20-1 and TRBJ1-5; D gene uncertain. V dropped 3 bases and J dropped 4 bases, with 16 bases sitting between them. Germline loops: CDR1 DFQATT, CDR2 SNEGSKA (reference sequence). The CDR3 contains 15 residues. CDR3 in amino acids: CSARGSNGENQPQHF. The CDR3 DNA reads TGCAGTGCTAGGGGCTCAAACGGGGAAAATCAGCCCCAGCATTTT.

The table lists this clonotype with a few counts. The chain is built from TRBV20-1 and TRBJ2-7; TRBD1 agrees at 10 bases. The CDR3 runs 14 residues. Looked up from germline, CDR1 is DFQATT and CDR2 is SNEGSKA (reference sequence). With 6 bases clipped from V and 3 bases from J, the junction kept 8 bases outside the gene matches. The CDR3 DNA reads as TGCAGTGCCCCCGACAGGGGGCTAAACTACGAGCAGTACTTC. It is translated as CSAPDRGLNYEQYF.

This chain links TRBV6-1 with TRBJ1-5; the match to TRBD1 covers 10 bases. The CDR3 extends over 16 amino acids. J gave up 6 bases and V 3 bases, and 8 bases lay outside the gene matches. From germline, CDR1 is MNHNS and CDR2 SASEGT. As DNA, the CDR3 is TGTGCCAGCAGTGATAGGACAGGGGGAGGAGGTCAGCCCCAGCATTTT. Its translation: CASSDRTGGGGQPQHF.

At least ten counts were recorded for this clonotype. The chain carries TRBV12-3 or TRBV12-4 and TRBJ1-1; D possibly corresponds to TRBD1 (5 bases). This CDR3 has 15 residues. V was pared by 3 bases and J by 6 bases, with 17 bases between. CDR3 DNA sequence: TGTGCCAGCAGTTTCAGTTTTGGGACCTTGGCTGAAGCTTTCTTT. It encodes CASSFSFGTLAEAFF.

This clonotype was seen ten or more times. The genes are TRBV30 and TRBJ1-2; 7 nucleotides match TRBD1. The germline gives CDR1 GTSNPN, CDR2 SVGIG (reference sequence). The J segment lost 4 bases and the V segment lost 0 bases, leaving 11 bases of the junction unmatched. The CDR3 runs to 16 residues. CDR3 region: CAWSVRGNRGGYGYTF. The CDR3 bases are TGTGCCTGGAGTGTACGGGGAAACAGGGGTGGCTATGGCTACACCTTC.

At least ten counts were recorded for this clonotype. The V call is TRBV2, the J call TRBJ1-2; 10 bases agree with TRBD1. Germline V CDR1 and CDR2: SNHLY, FYNNEI. This CDR3 spans 18 amino acids. The J segment lost 0 bases and the V segment lost 6 bases, leaving 13 bases of the junction unmatched. CDR3 protein: CASRPTPRQGASNYGYTF. In DNA, the CDR3 is TGTGCCAGCAGACCCACCCCCAGACAGGGGGCATCTAACTATGGCTACACCTTC.

This chain links TRBV4-1 with TRBJ2-7; D call uncertain. This CDR3 is built from 14 residues. V was trimmed by 4 bases and J by 0 bases, leaving 10 bases between them. Germline assignment: CDR1 MGHRA and CDR2 YSYEKL. CDR3 protein: CASSPRNPSYEQYF. Here the CDR3 DNA reads TGCGCCAGCAGCCCCAGAAACCCCTCCTACGAGCAGTACTTC.

This clonotype occurred many times. The V and J genes are TRBV6-1 and TRBJ1-1; D unclear. V dropped 6 bases and J dropped 3 bases, with 8 bases sitting between them. In germline, CDR1 is MNHNS, CDR2 SASEGT. This CDR3 spans 12 amino acids. This chain's CDR3 is CASSQSHTEAFF. CDR3 sequence (DNA): TGTGCCAGCAGCCAGTCTCACACTGAAGCTTTCTTT.

This clonotype appeared many times. The J gene is TRBJ2-7, the V gene TRBV6-1; D possibly corresponds to TRBD2 (5 bases). The CDR3 loop spans 17 amino acids. CDR1 and CDR2 (germline): MNHNS, SASEGT. The ends were cut back, 6 bases at V and 0 bases at J, with 21 bases in the middle. The CDR3 DNA follows: TGTGCCAGCAGGAAGATCTCTGGCGGGTCCTTCTCCTACGAGCAGTACTTC. Encoded protein: CASRKISGGSFSYEQYF.

Many counts were recorded for this clonotype. This sequence joins TRBV28 and TRBJ1-5, with D hard to call. The CDR3 sequence is 14 residues long. Trimming pared 6 bases from V and 6 bases from J, leaving 15 bases between. Per germline, CDR1 MDHEN and CDR2 SYDVKM. The CDR3 protein is CASRRLTGVQPQHF. The CDR3 DNA sequence: TGTGCCAGCAGGAGACTCACTGGGGTTCAGCCCCAGCATTTT.

This clonotype was counted a few times. V usage is TRBV6-1 and J usage is TRBJ2-2; 8 nucleotides agree with TRBD1. Trimming cost V 6 bases and J 1 base; bases outside gene matches: 4. The CDR3 has 15 residues. Per germline, CDR1 MNHNS and CDR2 SASEGT. Written as DNA, the CDR3 is TGTGCCAGCAGAACAGGGGGACGGAACACCGGGGAGCTGTTTTTT. This sequence encodes CASRTGGRNTGELFF.

This clonotype was seen ten or more times. The CDR3 nucleotides read TGTGCCAGCAGTCCCCCCCCCTACAATGAGCAGTTCTTC. It is translated as CASSPPPYNEQFF. The rearrangement joins TRBV28 to TRBJ2-1; D call uncertain. CDR1 MDHEN and CDR2 SYDVKM come from the germline V gene. This CDR3 contains 13 residues. The V end was cut by 5 bases, the J end by 2 bases, with 7 bases between.

This clonotype was counted only a few times. The rearrangement joins TRBV28 to TRBJ2-5; possibly TRBD1 or TRBD2 for D (5 bases each). The germline gives CDR1 MDHEN, CDR2 SYDVKM. This CDR3 has 13 residues. V was pared by 8 bases and J by 4 bases, with 14 bases between. CDR3 in amino acids: CASSWGYRETQYF. CDR3 DNA sequence: TGTGCCAGCTCCTGGGGGTATAGAGAGACCCAGTACTTC. Full variable domain (remainder filled in from reference TRBV28 and TRBJ2-5): DVKVTQSSRYLVKRTGEKVFLECVQDMDHENMFWYRQDPGLGLRLIYFSYDVKMKEKGDIPEGYSVSREKKERFSLILESASTNQTSMYLCASSWGYRETQYFGPGTRLLVL.

As for this clonotype: The germline gene is not matched at one end of the junction; a read error may be the cause. The gene calls are TRBV7-2 and TRBJ1-5; D is uncertain. The CDR3 is made up of 15 amino acids. CDR1 is SGHTA and CDR2 is FQGNSA in the germline V gene. The CDR3 spells CASSLGGYGNRPQHF. In DNA form, the CDR3 reads TGTGCCAGCAGCTTAGGGGGATATGGGAATCGGCCCCAGCATTTT.